One and the same sample provided the 24 T cell receptor beta chains below, sequenced in a study of CD8 T cells in Susac syndrome. RNA, at 0.5 to 1 ug, was reverse transcribed with random hexamers. TCRdb itself ran the immunoSEQ multiplex PCR reads through MiXCR, one entry per CDR3 protein. The table lists under 95,000 distinct CDR3 sequences, over 90% of them singletons, with roughly 0.46% in the top ten. The sample was CD8+ T cells from PBMCs. The receptors come from a human donor with Susac syndrome.

This clonotype came up once. At one end, the junction sequence differs from germline, possibly due to a read error. The chain uses TRBV7-7 and TRBJ2-7; D remains unclear. From germline, CDR1 is SSHAT and CDR2 FNYEAQ (reference sequence). The CDR3 runs to 14 residues. CDR3 sequence (DNA): TGTGCTAGCAGCTTAGCCGTCGGCACCTACGAGCAGTACTTC. Translated: CASSLAVGTYEQYF.

The CDR3 reads CASSFAETQFF. The CDR3 nucleotides are TGTGCCAGCAGCTTTGCCGAAACGCAGTTCTTC. This chain connects TRBV7-9 to TRBJ2-1, with D hard to call. This CDR3 is 11 amino acids long. V lost 3 bases and J 12 bases, leaving 9 bases between the germline ends. Germline V lookup: CDR1 SEHNR, CDR2 FQNEAQ (reference sequence).

The CDR3 protein is CASSLGAAGYNEQFF. CDR3 nucleotides: TGTGCCAGCAGCTTGGGGGCGGCCGGGTACAATGAGCAGTTCTTC. The V gene is TRBV27, the J gene TRBJ2-1; D is perhaps TRBD1 (6 bases). V was shortened by 6 bases and J by 4 bases, with 16 bases between the two germline ends. CDR1 is MNHEY, CDR2 SMNVEV, per germline (reference sequence). CDR3 size: 15 residues.

The rearrangement uses TRBV13 and TRBJ2-7, with 11 bases aligning to TRBD1. The V segment lost 4 bases and the J segment 4 bases; nucleotides outside the gene matches: 6. Germline CDR1 and CDR2: PRHDT and FYEKMQ (reference sequence). This CDR3 contains 15 residues. The CDR3 bases are TGTGCCAGCAGCTCCAAGGACAGGGGGCGGTACGAGCAGTACTTC. Protein: CASSSKDRGRYEQYF. The whole variable domain, filled in from reference TRBV13 and TRBJ2-7, reads AAGVIQSPRHLIKEKRETATLKCYPIPRHDTVYWYQQGPGQDPQFLISFYEKMQSDKGSIPDRFSAQQFSDYHSELNMSSLELGDSALYFCASSSKDRGRYEQYFGPGTRLTVT.

This clonotype was counted once. The V call is TRBV30, the J call TRBJ1-2; maybe TRBD1 (5 bases). This CDR3 has 14 amino acids. V was shortened by 1 base and J by 3 bases, with 12 bases between the two germline ends. The germline gives CDR1 GTSNPN, CDR2 SVGIG (reference sequence). In DNA form, the CDR3 reads TGTGCCTGGAGTGACTCCGGGGCTTACTATGGCTACACCTTC. Amino acids: CAWSDSGAYYGYTF.

V is TRBV29-1 and J is TRBJ2-7; D is uncertain. This CDR3 is built from 15 residues. CDR1 SQVTM and CDR2 ANQGSEA come from the germline V gene. With 2 bases removed from V and 4 bases from J, the gap between germline ends came to 18 bases. CDR3 coding DNA: TGCAGCGTTGAATTAGCTTCCCTAAGTGGGTACGAGCAGTACTTC. This codes for CSVELASLSGYEQYF.

CDR3 region: CSVPALAGRYTF. CDR3 sequence (DNA): TGCAGCGTCCCCGCCTTGGCAGGCCGCTACACCTTC. V gene TRBV29-1 combines with J gene TRBJ1-2; D uncertain. V lost 6 bases to trimming and J lost 9 bases, with 17 bases between them. Germline CDR1 is SQVTM and CDR2 is ANQGSEA. The CDR3 runs to 12 residues.

V usage is TRBV19 and J usage is TRBJ1-5; no firm D call. V was trimmed by 8 bases and J by 9 bases, leaving 17 bases between them. Germline CDR1 and CDR2: LNHDA and SQIVND (reference sequence). The CDR3 has 13 residues. The CDR3 loop reads CASGSENATPQHF. CDR3 sequence (DNA): TGTGCCAGTGGGTCAGAGAATGCGACGCCCCAGCATTTT.

This sequence joins TRBV20-1 and TRBJ2-7; 9 positions agree with TRBD1. CDR1 and CDR2 (germline): DFQATT, SNEGSKA (reference sequence). Trimming cost V 2 bases and J 3 bases; bases outside gene matches: 5. The CDR3 is 14 residues long. The CDR3 region has the DNA TGCAGTGCTAGAACAACAGGGGGCTTCTACGAGCAGTACTTC. Its protein product is CSARTTGGFYEQYF.

V and J are TRBV15 and TRBJ2-3; 10 bases line up with TRBD1. CDR1 and CDR2 from the germline V gene are LNHNV and YYDKDF (reference sequence). V lost 8 bases, J lost 4 bases, and 6 bases stayed unmatched. The CDR3 length is 14 residues. CDR3 in amino acids: CATDGDRGPDTQYF. CDR3 bases: TGTGCCACCGACGGGGACAGGGGTCCAGATACGCAGTATTTT.

The genes are TRBV27 and TRBJ1-2, with 7 nucleotides matching TRBD1. Trimming cost V 8 bases and J 7 bases; bases outside gene matches: 10. The germline gives CDR1 MNHEY, CDR2 SMNVEV (reference sequence). The length of the CDR3 is 13 residues. CDR3 residues: CASYSGGLSGYTF. CDR3 bases: TGTGCCAGCTATTCAGGGGGTTTGTCTGGCTACACCTTC.

This chain connects TRBV30 to TRBJ1-1; D call uncertain. Trimming cost V 3 bases and J 11 bases, with 19 bases left between them. Germline V gene lookup returns CDR1 GTSNPN and CDR2 SVGIG (reference sequence). This CDR3 region has 13 residues. The CDR3 here is CAWRPPGSGEAFF. CDR3 bases: TGTGCCTGGAGGCCACCCGGCAGCGGCGAGGCTTTCTTT. Full variable domain (rest looked up from reference TRBV30 and TRBJ1-1): SQTIHQWPATLVQPVGSPLSLECTVEGTSNPNLYWYRQAAGRGLQLLFYSVGIGQISSEVPQNLSASRPQDRQFILSSKKLLLSDSGFYLCAWRPPGSGEAFFGQGTRLTVV.

The chain links TRBV2 to TRBJ2-4; no firm D call. V lost 1 base and J 5 bases, leaving 12 bases between the germline ends. Germline CDR1 and CDR2: SNHLY and FYNNEI. The CDR3 consists of 15 residues. The CDR3: CASSEGQNPQNIQYF. The CDR3 bases are TGTGCCAGCAGTGAAGGGCAGAACCCTCAAAACATTCAGTACTTC.

This chain's CDR3 is CASRPEDYQAKNIQYF. Written as DNA, the CDR3 is TGTGCCAGCAGACCGGAGGACTACCAAGCCAAAAACATTCAGTACTTC. This chain links TRBV2 with TRBJ2-4, with D possibly TRBD2 on 6 matching bases. CDR1 and CDR2 from the germline V gene are SNHLY and FYNNEI. The V end was cut by 6 bases, the J end by 0 bases, with 15 bases between. The CDR3 runs 16 residues.

The V call is TRBV24-1, the J call TRBJ2-1; D is unclear. CDR1 KGHDR and CDR2 SFDVKD come from the germline V gene. The V end lost 8 bases, the J end lost 2 bases, and 9 bases lay between the germline ends. The CDR3 spans 13 residues. The chain's CDR3 is CATMRSPYNEQFF. In DNA form, the CDR3 reads TGTGCCACCATGCGGAGCCCCTACAATGAGCAGTTCTTC.

V and J are TRBV12-3 or TRBV12-4 and TRBJ2-1, with D possibly matching TRBD1 (5 bases). V lost 7 bases and J lost 8, with 12 bases in between. The CDR3 runs to 12 residues. CDR3 protein: CASTPKGDEQFF. CDR3 DNA sequence: TGTGCCAGCACCCCCAAAGGGGATGAGCAGTTCTTC.

The V call is TRBV12-3 or TRBV12-4, the J call TRBJ2-5; D tentatively fits TRBD1 or TRBD2 (5 bases each). The CDR3 contains 14 residues. Trimming took off 3 bases at V and 4 bases at J, with 12 bases between the two ends. CDR3 nucleotide sequence: TGTGCCAGCAGTTTTGGGGGTTTAGGAGAGACCCAGTACTTC. Its protein product is CASSFGGLGETQYF.

The rearrangement joins TRBV6-2 or TRBV6-3 to TRBJ2-3; no firm D call. Between the trimmed V and J ends, which lost 8 bases and 10 bases, there was a span of 16 bases. Germline CDR1 reads MNHEY; CDR2 reads SVGEGT. This CDR3 spans 12 amino acids. This CDR3 reads CASLDFDSSQYF. In DNA, the CDR3 is TGTGCCAGCCTAGATTTCGATTCCTCGCAGTATTTT.

The chain uses TRBV5-1 and TRBJ2-7; D unclear. The CDR3 loop spans 15 amino acids. Germline V gene lookup returns CDR1 SGHRS and CDR2 YFSETQ. Trimming removed 1 base at V and 3 bases at J, with 14 bases between. Here the CDR3 reads CASSLSDGPLYEQYF. As DNA, the CDR3 is TGCGCCAGCAGCTTGTCGGACGGACCTCTCTACGAGCAGTACTTC.

The chain couples TRBV12-3 or TRBV12-4 to TRBJ2-7; D possibly corresponds to TRBD1 (6 bases). V lost 6 bases to trimming and J lost 4 bases, with 13 bases between them. The length of the CDR3 is 13 residues. This CDR3 reads CASRPTQGYEQYF. The DNA for the CDR3 is TGTGCCAGCAGACCTACACAGGGATACGAGCAGTACTTC.

J is TRBJ2-2 and V is TRBV24-1; D not resolved. Germline-derived CDR1 and CDR2 are KGHDR and SFDVKD. Trimming stripped 0 bases from V and 10 bases from J, with 8 bases between. The CDR3 totals 13 residues. The DNA of the CDR3 is TGTGCCACCAGTGATTTGTTAGCCATGGAGCTGTTTTTT. Translated, it gives CATSDLLAMELFF.

The chain uses TRBV15 and TRBJ2-7; either TRBD1 or TRBD2 may fit D (5 bases each). The CDR3 totals 12 residues. Trimming cost V 6 bases and J 7 bases, with 13 bases left between them. Germline CDR1 reads LNHNV; CDR2 reads YYDKDF (reference sequence). The CDR3 loop is CATSLLWGEQYF. The CDR3 DNA follows: TGTGCCACCAGTTTACTCTGGGGGGAGCAGTACTTC.

J is TRBJ2-4 and V is TRBV20-1; a possible D gene is TRBD1 (5 bases). CDR1 and CDR2 (germline): DFQATT, SNEGSKA (reference sequence). The CDR3 has 13 residues. Trimming stripped 6 bases from V and 7 bases from J, with 16 bases between. The CDR3 loop reads CSAKTPGPNIQYF. In DNA form, the CDR3 reads TGCAGTGCCAAGACCCCAGGGCCCAACATTCAGTACTTC.

This clonotype was found once. The V gene is TRBV20-1, the J gene TRBJ2-7, with 7 bases fitting TRBD2. Germline V gene data show CDR1 as DFQATT and CDR2 as SNEGSKA (reference sequence). This CDR3 is 13 amino acids long. V dropped 6 bases and J dropped 3; count of bases not matched to a gene: 8. CDR3 coding DNA: TGCAGTGCGACGACTAGCTCCTACTACGAGCAGTACTTC. This codes for CSATTSSYYEQYF.